This T cell receptor beta chain emerged from a study of CD4+ T cells in melanoma. Study-level results: Neoantigen-specific CD4+ T cells in melanoma reportedly had diverse differentiation states. A reported correlation linked neoantigen-specific CD4+ T cells to CD8+, macrophage and B cell function.

Of note for this clone: What it recognizes is unknown.

The CDR3 has 14 amino acids. Germline trimming cut 7 bases from V and 1 base from J; bases unmatched to any gene: 6. Germline assignment: CDR1 WSHSY and CDR2 SAAADI. TCRdb's copy holds only in-frame clones and misses some; the assay was immunoSEQ multiplex PCR. The sample yields about 14,000 clones, about 70% seen once. The TCR comes from a human donor with melanoma. Source material: cells from a culture (not recorded whether cultured in vitro). This sequence joins TRBV10-2 and TRBJ1-1, with TRBD1 matching 7 bases. The CDR3 nucleotides are TGCGCCAGCACCTCGACAGGGTCGAACACTGAAGCTTTCTTT. Its protein is CASTSTGSNTEAFF.